Listed below are T cell receptor beta chains from one sample, sequenced in a study of long-term antiretroviral therapy in people with HIV. Sequencing was performed with immunoSEQ multiplex PCR; in TCRdb, only in-frame clones are kept and a portion is missing. In the table there are around 20,000 clones, around three quarters of which are singletons. This sample comprised unsorted PBMCs, obtained 2.2 years after starting antiretroviral therapy. The receptors originated from a man aged 50-59 years with HIV. Both conserved end residues are part of each CDR3. D genes are given only for firm matches. Expanded clones get a size class; other rows say once, few or many, or leave the size out.

clone size	D gene	V gene	J gene	CDR3 DNA	CDR3 protein
-	-	TRBV10-2	TRBJ2-5	TGCGCCAGCAGTGATCGGTTTGAGACCCAGTACTTC	CASSDRFETQYF
-	TRBD1	TRBV7-2	TRBJ1-3	TGTGCCAGCAGCCGCCGACAGGGGGCTGGAAACACCATATATTTT	CASSRRQGAGNTIYF
-	TRBD1	TRBV4-1	TRBJ1-1	TGCGCCAGCAGCCGGGGGACAAGACAGGGGGCGTGGAGCGCTGAAGCTTTCTTT	CASSRGTRQGAWSAEAFF
-	-	TRBV7-9	TRBJ2-7	TGTGCCAGCACTTTAAGCGGTTCCTACGAGCAGTACTTC	CASTLSGSYEQYF
-	-	TRBV10-2	TRBJ1-1	TGCGCCAGCAGGCTTCACCGGGACCAGGGGTTGCGTATGAACACTGAAGCTTTCTTT	CASRLHRDQGLRMNTEAFF
-	TRBD1	TRBV19	TRBJ2-2	TGTGCCACTGAGGACAGGCCTGACACCGGGGAGCTGTTTTTT	CATEDRPDTGELFF
-	TRBD1	TRBV2	TRBJ2-7	TGTGCCAGCAGTGACCAGCGCGGGACAGGGGACGAGCAGTACTTC	CASSDQRGTGDEQYF
-	-	TRBV5-5	TRBJ2-7	TGTGCCAGCAGCTTGGTCAGGAACGAGCAGTACTTC	CASSLVRNEQYF
-	-	TRBV5-4	TRBJ1-5	TGTGCCAGCAGCTTGGGTCGGGGGCAGCCCCAGCATTTT	CASSLGRGQPQHF
-	TRBD1	TRBV6-1	TRBJ1-5	TGTGCCAGCAGTGAAGCCCTGACAGGGCATCAGCCCCAGCATTTT	CASSEALTGHQPQHF
-	-	TRBV28	TRBJ1-1	TGTGCCAGCATGGTTGGCACTGAAGCTTTCTTT	CASMVGTEAFF
-	TRBD1	TRBV11-2	TRBJ1-1	TGTGCCAGCAGCCTTAACCCCACAGGGGGCACTGAAGCTTTCTTT	CASSLNPTGGTEAFF
-	-	TRBV6-4	TRBJ2-3	TGTGCCAGCAGTGACTCCGGTGATACGCAGTATTTT	CASSDSGDTQYF
-	-	TRBV7-9	TRBJ2-5	TGTGCCAGCAGCTTAGACCCCGGGACCCAGTACTTC	CASSLDPGTQYF
-	TRBD2	TRBV6-4	TRBJ2-7	TGTGCCAGCAGTGAAATGGGCCGGACTAGGGACTCCTACGAGCAGTACTTC	CASSEMGRTRDSYEQYF
-	-	TRBV5-6	TRBJ2-5	TGTGCCAGCAGCCCGGGGAGGGGGCGTCAAGAGACCCAGTACTTC	CASSPGRGRQETQYF
-	TRBD2	TRBV29-1	TRBJ2-5	TGCAGCGTTGAAGATCGGGAAAGCGGGAGCACGGACTTC	CSVEDRESGSTDF
-	-	TRBV6-1	TRBJ1-1	TGTGCCAGCAGAGGGTACGCGGGCGTGGGCACTGAAGCTTTCTTT	CASRGYAGVGTEAFF
-	-	TRBV28	TRBJ1-5	TGTGCCAGCAGCTCCCCTGGGCAGCCCCAGCATTTT	CASSSPGQPQHF
-	TRBD1	TRBV6-1	TRBJ1-4	TGTGCCAGCAGTGAAGACAGGGGGGTTGAAAAACTGTTTTTT	CASSEDRGVEKLFF
-	-	TRBV6-1	TRBJ2-5	TGTGCCAGTAACCGGGCCAATGGAGAGACCCAGTACTTC	CASNRANGETQYF
-	-	TRBV27	TRBJ2-7	TGTGCCAGCAGTTTAGCAGGGTACGAGCAGTACTTC	CASSLAGYEQYF
-	-	TRBV5-1	TRBJ1-5	TGCGCCAGCAGCTTGGGGGGAACCGGCAATCAGCCCCAGCATTTT	CASSLGGTGNQPQHF
-	-	TRBV30	TRBJ1-1	TGTGCCTGGGCAGCGAACACTGAAGCTTTCTTT	CAWAANTEAFF
few	-	TRBV7-2	TRBJ1-2	TGTGCCAGCAGCTTAACCCTATCTAACTATGGCTACACCTTC	CASSLTLSNYGYTF
-	-	TRBV2	TRBJ2-5	TGTGCCAGCAGCGAAGAGACCCAGTACTTC	CASSEETQYF
-	-	TRBV21-1	TRBJ2-2	TGTGCCAGCACCGCGCTGGCCGGGGAGCTGTTTTTT	CASTALAGELFF
few	-	TRBV4-3	TRBJ1-4	TGCGCCAGCAGCCAAGGGTGGGTTAACGGTGAAAAACTGTTTTTT	CASSQGWVNGEKLFF
-	TRBD1	TRBV5-4	TRBJ2-7	TGCGCCAGCAGCTTGGGGACAGGGGGGGCCTACGAGCAGTACTTC	CASSLGTGGAYEQYF
-	-	TRBV5-1	TRBJ1-1	TGCGCCAGCAGCTTGCGGGGGGGGGCAGCTTTCTTT	CASSLRGGAAFF
few	-	TRBV19	TRBJ1-5	TGTGCCAGCCGGGCCCTAATCGGTCAGCCCCAGCATTTT	CASRALIGQPQHF
-	TRBD2	TRBV9	TRBJ2-2	TGTGCCAGCAGCCCCTGGGGGGGGGGAAACACCGGGGAGCTGTTTTTT	CASSPWGGGNTGELFF
-	-	TRBV10-2	TRBJ1-1	TGCGCCAGCAGTGAGTCGGGGACGGCTACTGAAGCTTTCTTT	CASSESGTATEAFF
-	-	TRBV28	TRBJ1-5	TGTGCCAGCAGTTTGGCGCAGGGGTCGAATCAGCCCCAGCATTTT	CASSLAQGSNQPQHF
-	TRBD1	TRBV7-2	TRBJ2-3	TGTGCCAGCAGCTACGGACAGGTCAACACAGATACGCAGTATTTT	CASSYGQVNTDTQYF
-	TRBD1	TRBV5-6	TRBJ2-7	TGTGCCAGCAGCTTGGGTGGGACAGGGCTACGCGAGCAGTACTTC	CASSLGGTGLREQYF
-	TRBD1	TRBV4-3	TRBJ1-4	TGCGCCAGCAAAGACCCTGGACAGGCGGATGAAAAACTGTTTTTT	CASKDPGQADEKLFF
-	TRBD1	TRBV6-5	TRBJ2-7	TGTGCCAGCAGTCCTAACGGACAGGGCATCTACGAGCAGTACTTC	CASSPNGQGIYEQYF
-	-	TRBV2	TRBJ1-1	TGTGCCAGCAGTGTAGGGTGGTTAGATGAAGCTTTCTTT	CASSVGWLDEAFF
-	-	TRBV27	TRBJ1-2	TGTGCCAGCAGTCGCCGGACAGACCTATGGGGTGGCTACACCTTC	CASSRRTDLWGGYTF
-	-	TRBV6-1	TRBJ1-3	TGTGCCAGCAGTCCGTCCGGGGCCTCTGGAAACACCATATATTTT	CASSPSGASGNTIYF
-	-	TRBV7-9	TRBJ2-7	TGTGCCAGCAGCTCCCCAAGGGCTTTCAGCTCCTACGAGCAGTACTTC	CASSSPRAFSSYEQYF
-	-	TRBV28	TRBJ2-3	TGTGCCAGCAGTTTAACGGCAGATAGCACAGATACGCAGTATTTT	CASSLTADSTDTQYF
-	-	TRBV28	TRBJ2-2	TGTGCCAGCAGTTCCCCAATAGCCGGGGAGCTGTTTTTT	CASSSPIAGELFF
once	-	TRBV2	TRBJ1-1	TGTGCCAGCAGTGCAGGGGCCGGCACTGAAGCTTTCTTT	CASSAGAGTEAFF